Listed here are 11 T cell receptor beta chains from one sample, sequenced in a study of T-cell memory formation after mild COVID-19. TCRdb used MiXCR to reprocess the 5' RACE reads, holding one entry per CDR3 protein. The sample shows approximately 100,000 distinct CDR3 sequences, around 15% of them seen only once. The sequenced sample was PBMCs or a T cell subset sorted from them (not recorded which). The receptors stem from an adult woman who had mild COVID-19 (a few samples of this study predate the infection). Cell type and time point are not known.

The gene calls are TRBV12-3 or TRBV12-4 and TRBJ2-2; 7 positions agree with TRBD1. J lost 6 bases, V lost 6 bases, and 13 bases had no gene match. This CDR3 is 16 amino acids long. The CDR3 is CASREWDSGSPGELFF. As DNA, the CDR3 is TGTGCCAGCAGGGAATGGGACAGTGGGTCCCCCGGGGAGCTGTTTTTT.

The chain joins TRBV18 to TRBJ2-1; 9 bases are a match to TRBD2. Germline V lookup: CDR1 KGHSH, CDR2 LQKENI. This CDR3 contains 15 residues. V dropped 5 bases and J dropped 7; count of bases not matched to a gene: 9. In nucleotides, the CDR3 is TGTGCCAGCTCAGCAACGACTAGCGGTGGGAATGAGCAGTTCTTC. It specifies CASSATTSGGNEQFF.

In its sample, this clonotype was seen a few times. The gene calls are TRBV18 and TRBJ2-7; D may be TRBD1 or TRBD2 (5 bases each). The CDR3 loop spans 15 amino acids. V was shortened by 2 bases and J by 6 bases, with 17 bases between the two germline ends. Germline CDR1 and CDR2: KGHSH and LQKENI. CDR3 region: CASSPEGSEGFEQYF. The CDR3 DNA reads as TGTGCCAGCTCACCAGAAGGGAGCGAGGGGTTCGAGCAGTACTTC. Based on the CDR3 plus reference TRBV18 and TRBJ2-7, the full variable domain is NAGVMQNPRHLVRRRGQEARLRCSPMKGHSHVYWYRQLPEEGLKFMVYLQKENIIDESGMPKERFSAEFPKEGPSILRIQQVVRGDSAAYFCASSPEGSEGFEQYFGPGTRLTVT.

The chain is built from TRBV7-8 and TRBJ2-3; D is possibly TRBD1 or TRBD2 (6 bases each). The CDR3 covers 15 residues. CDR1 is SGHVS and CDR2 is FQNEAQ in the germline V gene. Trimming stripped 0 bases from V and 2 bases from J, with 9 bases between. The CDR3 here is CASSLAGGDTDTQYF. The CDR3, as DNA: TGTGCCAGCAGCTTAGCGGGGGGCGACACAGATACGCAGTATTTT.

The V and J genes are TRBV30 and TRBJ1-5, with 7 bases that match TRBD1. Per germline, CDR1 GTSNPN and CDR2 SVGIG (reference sequence). The CDR3 totals 15 residues. With V trimmed by 3 bases and J by 3 bases, 8 bases remained unmatched. This chain's CDR3 is CAWSLGQANNQPQHF. CDR3 sequence (DNA): TGTGCCTGGAGCCTAGGACAGGCTAACAATCAGCCCCAGCATTTT.

CDR3 DNA: TGTGCCAGCAGCCTGATAGCTTCCGCAGATACGCAGTATTTT. Translated, it gives CASSLIASADTQYF. J is TRBJ2-3 and V is TRBV7-2; unclear D gene. There are 14 residues in the CDR3. Looked up from germline, CDR1 is SGHTA and CDR2 is FQGNSA. Trimming removed 5 bases at V and 4 bases at J, with 13 bases between.

V usage is TRBV19 and J usage is TRBJ2-3; D is unclear. Germline values: CDR1 LNHDA, CDR2 SQIVND (reference sequence). The CDR3 is 14 amino acids. Trimming pared 4 bases from V and 4 bases from J, leaving 12 bases between. The CDR3 DNA sequence: TGTGCCAGTAGTAGCGCATTGTGGGCAGATACGCAGTATTTT. Its protein product is CASSSALWADTQYF.

This clonotype has a count of ten or more. This rearrangement joins TRBV7-6 to TRBJ2-1, with D possibly TRBD1 on 6 matching bases. This CDR3 has 15 amino acids. CDR1 SGHVS and CDR2 FNYEAQ come from the germline V gene. Trimming removed 1 base from V and 0 bases from J, with 7 bases in between. The CDR3 DNA reads TGTGCCAGCAGCTTAGGCAGGGGCTCCTACAATGAGCAGTTCTTC. It encodes CASSLGRGSYNEQFF.

This clonotype has ten or more counts. The chain has TRBV7-9 and TRBJ2-1; 15 nucleotides align to TRBD2. J lost 9 bases, V lost 5 bases, and 17 bases had no gene match. The CDR3 is 19 amino acids. From germline, CDR1 is SEHNR and CDR2 FQNEAQ (reference sequence). This CDR3 is CASSHLETGLAGGAGEQFF. The CDR3 DNA reads as TGTGCCAGCAGCCATTTAGAGACGGGACTAGCGGGGGGAGCTGGTGAGCAGTTCTTC.

The CDR3 here is CASSIGSRGKETQYF. The CDR3 coding sequence is TGTGCCAGTAGTATAGGTTCCCGGGGGAAAGAGACCCAGTACTTC. The J gene is TRBJ2-5, the V gene TRBV19; a possible D gene is TRBD2 (6 bases). Germline CDR1 and CDR2: LNHDA and SQIVND (reference sequence). Trimming stripped 1 base from V and 3 bases from J, with 12 bases between. This CDR3 comprises 15 residues.

The V call is TRBV25-1, the J call TRBJ2-1; D is possibly TRBD2 (6 bases). This CDR3 has 12 amino acids. CDR1 and CDR2 from the germline V gene are MGHDK and SYGVNS. Trimming removed 3 bases at V and 13 bases at J, with 13 bases between. Here the CDR3 reads CASSDSGGTQFF. Here the CDR3 DNA reads TGTGCCAGCAGTGATTCCGGCGGGACCCAGTTCTTC.